The 26 T cell receptor beta chains below all came from one sample that was sequenced in a study of blood T cell repertoires in COVID-19. Some clones are missing from TCRdb's copy, which holds only in-frame ones; the method was immunoSEQ multiplex PCR. The table has around 130,000 clones, approximately 85% seen once. Sequencing input: peripheral blood. The receptors here all came from a human donor in a cohort sampled during active COVID-19.

V is TRBV9 and J is TRBJ2-3; a possible D gene is TRBD2 (6 bases). Trimming stripped 0 bases from V and 2 bases from J, with 10 bases between. Germline V CDR1 and CDR2: SGDLS, YYNGEE. The CDR3 is 15 amino acids. CDR3 in amino acids: CASSVALANTDTQYF. In DNA, the CDR3 is TGTGCCAGCAGCGTAGCGCTAGCGAACACAGATACGCAGTATTTT.

The chain carries TRBV11-2 and TRBJ1-1, with D unclear. CDR1 SGHAT and CDR2 FQNNGV come from the germline V gene. V dropped 5 bases and J dropped 7 bases, with 11 bases sitting between them. This CDR3 has 12 residues. The CDR3 protein is CASSLGGIEAFF. CDR3 nucleotides: TGTGCCAGCAGCCTGGGAGGAATTGAAGCTTTCTTT.

V usage is TRBV18 and J usage is TRBJ2-3, with 8 bases aligning to TRBD2. J lost 0 bases, V lost 3 bases, and 8 bases had no gene match. Germline assignment: CDR1 KGHSH and CDR2 LQKENI. CDR3 length equals 17 residues. CDR3 loop: CASSPARTSLSTDTQYF. CDR3 DNA sequence: TGTGCCAGCTCACCGGCACGGACTAGCTTAAGCACAGATACGCAGTATTTT.

This chain connects TRBV19 to TRBJ2-5, with 10 bases aligning to TRBD1. This CDR3 spans 15 amino acids. Germline CDR1 is LNHDA and CDR2 is SQIVND (reference sequence). The V segment lost 8 bases and the J segment 7 bases; nucleotides outside the gene matches: 13. The CDR3 DNA reads as TGTGCCAGTCAGCCCCGGACAGGGGGATTTGGGACCCAGTACTTC. This translates into CASQPRTGGFGTQYF.

In this sample, this clone turned up once. The sample carries other DNA sequences with the same CDR3. The V gene is TRBV19, the J gene TRBJ1-2; tentatively, D is TRBD1 (5 bases). Germline CDR1 is LNHDA and CDR2 is SQIVND (reference sequence). V lost 2 bases to trimming and J lost 8 bases, with 12 bases between them. The CDR3 runs 13 residues. The CDR3, as DNA: TGTGCCAGTAGTATATCGGGGACTCGAGGCTACACCTTC. This encodes CASSISGTRGYTF.

This clone occurred once. The chain uses TRBV7-2 and TRBJ1-4; TRBD1 is a possible D gene (5 bases). The CDR3 length is 14 residues. Trimming shortened V by 2 bases and J by 8 bases, and 12 bases separated the two germline ends. Germline V CDR1 and CDR2: SGHTA, FQGNSA. The CDR3 reads CASSLSRVNEKLFF. CDR3 bases: TGTGCCAGCAGCTTAAGCAGGGTAAACGAAAAACTGTTTTTT.

This clone appeared once. The CDR3 DNA is TGTGCCAGCAGTCAGATACAAGAGACCCAGTACTTC. Translated, it gives CASSQIQETQYF. The V and J genes are TRBV28 and TRBJ2-5; no reliable D call. The germline V gene has CDR1 MDHEN and CDR2 SYDVKM. CDR3 size: 12 residues. V shed 5 bases and J shed 2 bases, with 6 bases lying between them. Supplemented by reference TRBV28 and TRBJ2-5, the full variable domain reads DVKVTQSSRYLVKRTGEKVFLECVQDMDHENMFWYRQDPGLGLRLIYFSYDVKMKEKGDIPEGYSVSREKKERFSLILESASTNQTSMYLCASSQIQETQYFGPGTRLLVL.

On this clone: This sample includes further DNA sequences coding for the same CDR3. V usage is TRBV19 and J usage is TRBJ2-1; D call uncertain. Trimming removed 1 base at V and 8 bases at J, with 9 bases between. CDR1 LNHDA and CDR2 SQIVND come from the germline V gene (reference sequence). This CDR3 contains 13 residues. The DNA for the CDR3 is TGTGCCAGTAGTATAGGAAGAGGAGATGAGCAGTTCTTC. Its protein is CASSIGRGDEQFF. Using reference TRBV19 and TRBJ2-1 for the parts outside the CDR3, the full variable domain is DGGITQSPKYLFRKEGQNVTLSCEQNLNHDAMYWYRQDPGQGLRLIYYSQIVNDFQKGDIAEGYSVSREKKESFPLTVTSAQKNPTAFYLCASSIGRGDEQFFGPGTRLTVL.

This clone has only a few counts. The J gene is TRBJ2-1, the V gene TRBV5-6, with D perhaps TRBD2 (6 bases). The germline V gene encodes CDR1 SGHDT and CDR2 YYEEEE. CDR3 length: 14 residues. Trimming cost V 7 bases and J 5 bases, with 16 bases left between them. In nucleotides, the CDR3 is TGTGCCAGCGTAGCGGACTTTCAAAACAATGAGCAGTTCTTC. It encodes CASVADFQNNEQFF.

This chain connects TRBV6-5 to TRBJ2-3, with TRBD2 as a possible D gene (6 bases). V dropped 6 bases and J dropped 0 bases, with 13 bases sitting between them. CDR1 is MNHEY, CDR2 SVGAGI, per germline. CDR3 length: 15 residues. The CDR3 DNA reads as TGTGCCAGCAGCCGGGAGACGGGGAGCACAGATACGCAGTATTTT. Its translation: CASSRETGSTDTQYF.

The chain combines TRBV10-2 with TRBJ1-5; D is uncertain. Deletions cut 5 bases from V and 3 bases from J, with 5 bases between. The CDR3 covers 12 residues. CDR1 WSHSY and CDR2 SAAADI come from the germline V gene. Here the CDR3 DNA reads TGCGCCAGCAGTCCAGACAATCAGCCCCAGCATTTT. It specifies CASSPDNQPQHF.

This clone was recorded a few times. The chain recombines TRBV28 with TRBJ1-1; TRBD1 might be the D (6 bases). The CDR3 is made up of 14 amino acids. Trimming took 7 bases from V and 1 from J, leaving 13 bases between them. Looked up from germline, CDR1 is MDHEN and CDR2 is SYDVKM. In nucleotides, the CDR3 is TGTGCCAGCACCCGGCAGACAGGGAACACTGAAGCTTTCTTT. Its translation is CASTRQTGNTEAFF.

Here the CDR3 DNA reads TGTGCCAGCAGCTTAGCGGGGGCCTCTGGACCAAATTCACCCCTCCACTTT. The encoded protein is CASSLAGASGPNSPLHF. The chain uses TRBV7-9 and TRBJ1-6; TRBD1 is a possible D gene (6 bases). Trimming pared 0 bases from V and 7 bases from J, leaving 16 bases between. Germline V gene data show CDR1 as SEHNR and CDR2 as FQNEAQ (reference sequence). CDR3 size: 17 residues.

J is TRBJ1-2 and V is TRBV12-3 or TRBV12-4; TRBD1 aligns across 9 bases. The V gene end was trimmed by 6 bases and the J gene end by 7 bases; junction bases not matched to a gene: 6. This CDR3 region has 13 residues. In DNA form, the CDR3 reads TGTGCCAGCAGCCTGGGACAGGGTGCTGGCTACACCTTC. The encoded protein is CASSLGQGAGYTF.

This chain connects TRBV5-1 to TRBJ1-4, with D hard to call. V lost 0 bases to trimming and J lost 4 bases, with 10 bases between them. Germline V gene sequence: CDR1 SGHRS, CDR2 YFSETQ. This CDR3 is built from 15 residues. CDR3 sequence: CASSLEFSVNEKLFF. DNA of the CDR3: TGCGCCAGCAGCTTGGAATTCTCTGTTAATGAAAAACTGTTTTTT.

This chain links TRBV6-6 with TRBJ2-5; TRBD2 agrees at 10 bases. Per the germline V gene, CDR1 is MNHNY and CDR2 is SVGAGI (reference sequence). With V trimmed by 4 bases and J by 2 bases, 4 bases remained unmatched. There are 15 residues in the CDR3. Here the CDR3 reads CASSSSGGRQETQYF. CDR3 DNA: TGTGCCAGCAGTTCTAGCGGGGGACGACAAGAGACCCAGTACTTC.

The chain combines TRBV15 with TRBJ2-1, with unresolved D. In germline, CDR1 is LNHNV, CDR2 YYDKDF (reference sequence). The germline V and J ends were trimmed by 0 bases and 7 bases, with 7 bases remaining between them. CDR3 length: 13 amino acids. The DNA for the CDR3 is TGTGCCACCAGCAGAGATCCGCGGAATGAGCAGTTCTTC. This encodes CATSRDPRNEQFF. The whole variable domain, filled in from reference TRBV15 and TRBJ2-1, reads DAMVIQNPRYQVTQFGKPVTLSCSQTLNHNVMYWYQQKSSQAPKLLFHYYDKDFNNEADTPDNFQSRRPNTSFCFLDIRSPGLGDTAMYLCATSRDPRNEQFFGPGTRLTVL.

This clone was detected only once. The rearrangement links TRBV19 to TRBJ1-5, with a tentative D call TRBD1 (5 bases). Per germline, CDR1 LNHDA and CDR2 SQIVND (reference sequence). CDR3 length: 15 amino acids. Trimming pared 5 bases from V and 0 bases from J, leaving 11 bases between. The CDR3 DNA follows: TGTGCCAGTAGTGCCCAGGGTACTAGCAATCAGCCCCAGCATTTT. It codes for CASSAQGTSNQPQHF.

This clone showed up just a few times. V is TRBV7-2 and J is TRBJ2-1; D is undetermined. The CDR3 is 17 amino acids. Trimming pared 6 bases from V and 2 bases from J, leaving 20 bases between. Per the germline V gene, CDR1 is SGHTA and CDR2 is FQGNSA. The CDR3 nucleotides read TGTGCCAGCAGACAGCTCCTGTCATCCGGCACCTACAATGAGCAGTTCTTC. Translating it yields CASRQLLSSGTYNEQFF.

The CDR3 here is CASSPPGQPYEQYV. The CDR3 DNA is TGTGCCAGCAGCCCCCCGGGACAACCCTACGAGCAGTACGTC. The chain combines TRBV6-2 or TRBV6-3 with TRBJ2-7; TRBD1 might be the D (6 bases). CDR3 length: 14 residues. The germline gives CDR1 MNHEY, CDR2 SVGEGT. V shed 6 bases and J shed 2 bases, with 14 bases lying between them.

The V call is TRBV6-5, the J call TRBJ1-1; D remains ambiguous. Germline V gene lookup returns CDR1 MNHEY and CDR2 SVGAGI. Trimming shortened V by 1 base and J by 0 bases, and 3 bases separated the two germline ends. The CDR3 runs 13 residues. In DNA, the CDR3 is TGTGCCAGCAGTTACTTCTTGAACACTGAAGCTTTCTTT. Its protein is CASSYFLNTEAFF.

This sequence joins TRBV5-1 and TRBJ1-1; the match to TRBD1 covers 9 bases. The CDR3 length is 15 residues. The trim removed 1 base at V and 5 bases at J, leaving 6 bases unmatched. CDR1 is SGHRS, CDR2 YFSETQ, per germline. The CDR3 nucleotides are TGCGCCAGCAGCTTGTTTGGACAGGGGAGGACTGAAGCTTTCTTT. Translating it yields CASSLFGQGRTEAFF.

The gene calls are TRBV18 and TRBJ2-1, with D perhaps TRBD2 (6 bases). The length of the CDR3 is 16 residues. The V end lost 3 bases, the J end lost 12 bases, and 24 bases lay between the germline ends. CDR1 and CDR2 (germline): KGHSH, LQKENI. CDR3 sequence: CASSPGGGLPGVGQFF. In DNA, the CDR3 is TGTGCCAGCTCACCCGGTGGGGGACTTCCTGGTGTTGGGCAGTTCTTC.

V usage is TRBV7-8 and J usage is TRBJ2-1; 10 bases are shared with TRBD1. Germline V gene sequence: CDR1 SGHVS, CDR2 FQNEAQ. The CDR3 totals 15 residues. With V trimmed by 5 bases and J by 7 bases, 8 bases remained unmatched. The CDR3 sequence is CASSLDRGRLNEQFF. The CDR3 DNA is TGTGCCAGCAGCCTAGACAGGGGGCGTCTTAATGAGCAGTTCTTC.

This chain links TRBV4-3 with TRBJ2-4; 8 bases are shared with TRBD1. Looked up from germline, CDR1 is LGHNA and CDR2 is YSLEER. Trimming took 0 bases from V and 7 from J; bases not matched to a gene: 14. The CDR3 runs to 18 residues. The CDR3 nucleotides are TGCGCCAGCAGCCAAGATAGGTGGACCGGGACAGGCTTTAACATTCAGTACTTC. Its protein product is CASSQDRWTGTGFNIQYF.

The gene calls are TRBV4-3 and TRBJ1-4, with 8 bases lining up with TRBD1. Trimming removed 2 bases from V and 7 bases from J; junction bases left unmatched: 6. CDR1 and CDR2 (germline): LGHNA, YSLEER. This CDR3 is 15 amino acids long. The CDR3 DNA reads as TGCGCCAGCAGCCAAATCGCAGGGGGCAGTGAAAAACTGTTTTTT. It yields the protein CASSQIAGGSEKLFF.